Following are 21 T cell receptor beta chains from one sample sequenced in a study of blood T cell repertoires in COVID-19. The data were produced by immunoSEQ multiplex PCR, yet TCRdb's version contains in-frame clones alone and is incomplete. The profile shows 7,500 to 10,000 clones, roughly 90% of them singletons. Specimen: peripheral blood. These receptors originate from a man aged 60 to 75 with acute or convalescent COVID-19.

The rearrangement uses TRBV6-1 and TRBJ2-2; D is perhaps TRBD1 (6 bases). The CDR3 is 15 residues long. V gave up 1 base and J gave up 4 bases, with 10 bases separating them. Germline V lookup: CDR1 MNHNS, CDR2 SASEGT. The CDR3 reads CASSEGGLITGELFF. The CDR3 DNA sequence: TGTGCCAGCAGTGAAGGGGGGCTGATCACCGGGGAGCTGTTTTTT.

The V call is TRBV19, the J call TRBJ1-2, with TRBD1 matching 7 bases. Looked up from germline, CDR1 is LNHDA and CDR2 is SQIVND (reference sequence). This CDR3 region has 14 residues. The V gene end was trimmed by 9 bases and the J gene end by 2 bases; junction bases not matched to a gene: 9. The CDR3 DNA reads as TGTGCCAGCAGGCTGACAGGGTGGAACTATGGCTACACCTTC. It encodes CASRLTGWNYGYTF.

The chain is built from TRBV18 and TRBJ2-5; tentatively, D is TRBD2 (5 bases). The CDR3 has 13 residues. Trimming removed 6 bases from V and 0 bases from J, with 8 bases in between. The germline V gene encodes CDR1 KGHSH and CDR2 LQKENI. The chain's CDR3 is CASSLDYQETQYF. The CDR3 DNA reads TGTGCCAGCTCCCTGGACTACCAAGAGACCCAGTACTTC.

The V gene is TRBV7-2, the J gene TRBJ1-3; a weak D match, TRBD1 (5 bases). V lost 5 bases and J 3 bases, leaving 14 bases between the germline ends. Germline lookup yields CDR1 SGHTA and CDR2 FQGNSA. The CDR3 sequence is 15 residues long. CDR3 sequence: CASSPGPGVGNTIYF. The CDR3 region has the DNA TGTGCCAGCAGCCCCGGCCCGGGGGTTGGAAACACCATATATTTT.

This chain connects TRBV2 to TRBJ2-5; 11 bases map to TRBD1. CDR1 SNHLY and CDR2 FYNNEI come from the germline V gene. This CDR3 has 17 residues. Trimming at V came to 6 bases and at J to 3 bases, leaving 12 bases not matched to a gene. CDR3 sequence: CASSSPRDRGLEETQYF. The DNA for the CDR3 is TGTGCCAGCAGCTCTCCACGGGACAGGGGGTTAGAAGAGACCCAGTACTTC.

This chain joins TRBV25-1 and TRBJ1-4, with D unclear. The V and J ends lost 1 base and 8 bases respectively, with 11 bases between them. This CDR3 contains 14 residues. Germline CDR1 is MGHDK and CDR2 is SYGVNS. This CDR3 is CASSESPIREKLFF. In nucleotides, the CDR3 is TGTGCCAGCAGTGAATCCCCCATCAGAGAAAAACTGTTTTTT.

This clone was recorded a few times. The chain combines TRBV7-9 with TRBJ2-7; 7 nucleotides align to TRBD2. The CDR3 is 18 residues long. The germline CDR1 and CDR2 sequences are SEHNR and FQNEAQ (reference sequence). The V and J ends lost 3 bases and 3 bases, in that order; junction bases with no gene match: 17. CDR3 region: CASSLPLGGEPRYYEQYF. In DNA form, the CDR3 reads TGTGCCAGCAGCTTGCCCCTGGGAGGGGAGCCCCGCTACTACGAGCAGTACTTC.

In its sample, this clone was seen once. The gene calls are TRBV21-1 and TRBJ2-3; the table's D gene call, TRBD1, was not cross checked with the DNA. TRBV21-1 is a listed pseudogene. The CDR3 is 14 residues long. In DNA, the CDR3 is TGTGCCAGCAGCCCGGACAGATCCACAGATACGCAGTATTTT. The encoded protein is CASSPDRSTDTQYF.

V usage is TRBV21-1 and J usage is TRBJ2-7; TRBD1 is the table's D call, not checked against the DNA. TRBV21-1 is a listed pseudogene. The CDR3 runs 14 residues. CDR3: CASSLPVHSYEQYV. As DNA, the CDR3 is TGTGCCAGCAGCCTCCCAGTTCATTCCTACGAGCAGTACGTC.

The chain recombines TRBV7-8 with TRBJ1-1; D gene unclear. The length of the CDR3 is 12 residues. The germline V and J ends were trimmed by 1 base and 8 bases, with 8 bases remaining between them. Germline V gene sequence: CDR1 SGHVS, CDR2 FQNEAQ. CDR3 nucleotides: TGTGCCAGCAGCTTAGTGGTTGCGGAAGCTTTCTTT. Amino acids: CASSLVVAEAFF.

The V call is TRBV2, the J call TRBJ1-2; TRBD1 matches 11 bases. The CDR3 sequence is 15 residues long. Germline-derived CDR1 and CDR2 are SNHLY and FYNNEI. Trimming removed 8 bases from V and 1 base from J; junction bases left unmatched: 6. The CDR3 here is CASQDRGRVNYGYTF. The CDR3 DNA sequence: TGTGCCAGCCAGGACAGGGGGCGCGTTAACTATGGCTACACCTTC.

The CDR3 spells CASRLIVAELYEQYF. The CDR3 nucleotides read TGTGCAAGTCGCTTAATAGTAGCGGAGCTTTACGAGCAGTACTTC. The chain couples TRBV12-2 to TRBJ2-7; no check of the table's D call, TRBD2, against the DNA was made. TRBV12-2 is reported as a pseudogene. The length of the CDR3 is 15 residues.

DNA for the CDR3: TGTGCCAGCAGCTTAGTTGGCAGGGCTTTCCGTGACTCTGGAAACACCATATATTTT. It codes for CASSLVGRAFRDSGNTIYF. This chain joins TRBV7-2 and TRBJ1-3, with D possibly being TRBD1 (5 bases). The V gene's germline CDR1 is SGHTA and CDR2 FQGNSA. Trimming took off 1 base at V and 0 bases at J, with 19 bases between the two ends. The CDR3 covers 19 residues.

This sequence joins TRBV5-1 and TRBJ2-1, with TRBD2 matching over 14 bases. The germline CDR1 and CDR2 sequences are SGHRS and YFSETQ. The ends lost 3 bases at V and 3 bases at J; junction bases unmatched: 5. CDR3 size: 17 residues. This CDR3 is CASSWGTSGSFYNEQFF. The CDR3 DNA reads as TGCGCCAGCAGCTGGGGGACTAGCGGGAGCTTCTACAATGAGCAGTTCTTC.

This clone was observed a single time. The chain couples TRBV6-5 to TRBJ2-2; D uncertain. V was pared by 4 bases and J by 3 bases, with 12 bases between. This CDR3 spans 15 amino acids. Per the germline V gene, CDR1 is MNHEY and CDR2 is SVGAGI. The CDR3 DNA sequence: TGTGCCAGCAGTTCTCAACAGCTACACACCGGGGAGCTGTTTTTT. Amino acid sequence: CASSSQQLHTGELFF.

The chain links TRBV27 to TRBJ1-5, with D perhaps TRBD1 (5 bases). The CDR3 consists of 15 residues. Germline CDR1 is MNHEY and CDR2 is SMNVEV (reference sequence). The V gene lost 3 bases and the J gene lost 7 bases, with 16 bases spanning the gap. This CDR3 is CASSFTGRGIQPQHF. CDR3 coding DNA: TGTGCCAGCAGTTTCACGGGTAGGGGAATCCAGCCCCAGCATTTT.

This clone was counted once. The J gene is TRBJ1-1, the V gene TRBV5-4; 9 positions match TRBD1. Per the germline V gene, CDR1 is SGHNT and CDR2 is YYREEE (reference sequence). Trimming removed 4 bases from V and 2 bases from J; junction bases left unmatched: 6. The CDR3 has 15 residues. The CDR3 nucleotides read TGTGCCAGCAGCATTCCGGGACAGGGAAACACTGAAGCTTTCTTT. This encodes CASSIPGQGNTEAFF.

A remark on this clone: An end of the junction differs from the germline gene, which may be a read error. The CDR3 protein is CATSRDGGPCF. The CDR3 nucleotides are TGTGCCACCAGCAGAGATGGAGGCCCATGCTTC. V and J are TRBV15 and TRBJ1-2; no clear D. The CDR3 spans 11 residues. Germline CDR1 is LNHNV and CDR2 is YYDKDF (reference sequence).

V gene TRBV18 combines with J gene TRBJ1-5; 8 bases line up with TRBD1. Per the germline V gene, CDR1 is KGHSH and CDR2 is LQKENI. Unmatched junction bases numbered 9, after V lost 4 bases and J lost 4 bases. CDR3 length: 16 residues. The CDR3 bases are TGTGCCAGCTCACGGTCCGGGACAGGTACAAATCAGCCCCAGCATTTT. Its translation: CASSRSGTGTNQPQHF.

The chain has TRBV10-1 and TRBJ2-3; TRBD1 is a possible D gene (6 bases). The CDR3 has 15 amino acids. In germline, CDR1 is WNHNN, CDR2 SYGVQD (reference sequence). Between the trimmed V and J ends, which lost 0 bases and 3 bases, there was a span of 10 bases. The CDR3 loop is CASSESGTKTDTQYF. CDR3 nucleotide sequence: TGCGCCAGCAGTGAGTCGGGGACAAAAACAGATACGCAGTATTTT.

Points on this clone: No DNA is shown, since the ends of the CDR3 on it are uncertain; the CDR3 is the one TCRdb lists. This sequence joins TRBV4-1 and TRBJ2-7; TRBD1 is the table's D call, not checked against the DNA. Germline-derived CDR1 and CDR2 are MGHRA and YSYEKL. A total of 16 residues make up the CDR3, ends included. The CDR3: CASSQVVGQGAFRRYF.